This T cell receptor beta chain was captured by sequencing in a study of CD8 T cells in ankylosing spondylitis. The table lists this clonotype with a few counts. Its matching antigen is unknown. At one of its ends the junction is not consistent with the germline gene, which may arise from a read error. With molecular barcodes, quantitative 5'-RACE was used to make the TCR beta libraries. TCRdb reprocessed the 5' RACE reads via MiXCR and lists one record per CDR3 protein. The sample consists of some 840,000 distinct CDR3 sequences, roughly 10% of them appearing once. This CDR3 is built from 13 residues. In germline, CDR1 is ENHRY, CDR2 SYGVKD. Study-wide points: A number of the motif variants had already been described in reactive arthritis synovial fluid and blood. Seven to nine highly homologous variants formed a TCR beta motif that appeared characteristic of ankylosing spondylitis blood.

The gene calls are TRBV10-3 and TRBJ2-5; D may be TRBD1 (6 bases). This receptor was identified in a male donor with ankylosing spondylitis. Sample: blood, either unsorted or a sorted T cell fraction (not recorded which). The CDR3, as DNA: TGTGCCATCAGTGGGGACACCCAAGGGACCCAGTACTTC. Its translation: CAISGDTQGTQYF.